This TCR beta chain was identified during a study of blood T cell repertoires in COVID-19. Study as a whole: T cells, B-cell-depleted T cells, or PBMCs supplied cDNA or gDNA.

Here immunoSEQ multiplex PCR was the method, and the copy in TCRdb shows in-frame clones only, minus some. The sample consists of around 100,000 clones, about 91% of them appearing once. Trimming cost V 2 bases and J 2 bases; bases outside gene matches: 2. CDR3 length equals 16 residues. CDR1 is SGHRS and CDR2 is YFSETQ in the germline V gene. The sequencing sample was made of peripheral blood. The chain combines TRBV5-1 with TRBJ1-3; TRBD1 agrees at 12 bases. This TCR came from a man aged 18 to 29 with acute or convalescent COVID-19. The CDR3 spells CASSFGTGGAGNTIYF. The DNA of the CDR3 is TGCGCCAGCAGCTTTGGGACAGGGGGCGCTGGAAACACCATATATTTT.